The clone carrying this TCR beta chain was detected only a few times. This entry belongs to a study of T-cell reconstitution after alpha-beta-depleted transplantation in children. During its preparation, the TCRbeta library received unique molecular identifiers. Via MiXCR, TCRdb re-called the PCR reads, giving one row per CDR3 protein. The profile shows a few hundred thousand distinct CDR3 sequences, about 20% of them singletons. V was clipped by 0 bases and J by 2 bases; unmatched bases: 16. CDR1 and CDR2 from the germline V gene are DFQATT and SNEGSKA (reference sequence). The CDR3 consists of 19 residues.

The chain couples TRBV20-1 to TRBJ2-7, with 10 bases matching TRBD2. This specimen was PBMCs from the stem cell graft donor, taken from the stem cell graft. The sequence was obtained from a human donor who donated a stem cell graft to a child with acute myeloid leukemia. This chain's CDR3 is CSAREWPLLAGPKPYEQYF. The CDR3 DNA sequence: TGCAGTGCTAGAGAGTGGCCTCTACTAGCGGGACCGAAACCCTACGAGCAGTACTTC.